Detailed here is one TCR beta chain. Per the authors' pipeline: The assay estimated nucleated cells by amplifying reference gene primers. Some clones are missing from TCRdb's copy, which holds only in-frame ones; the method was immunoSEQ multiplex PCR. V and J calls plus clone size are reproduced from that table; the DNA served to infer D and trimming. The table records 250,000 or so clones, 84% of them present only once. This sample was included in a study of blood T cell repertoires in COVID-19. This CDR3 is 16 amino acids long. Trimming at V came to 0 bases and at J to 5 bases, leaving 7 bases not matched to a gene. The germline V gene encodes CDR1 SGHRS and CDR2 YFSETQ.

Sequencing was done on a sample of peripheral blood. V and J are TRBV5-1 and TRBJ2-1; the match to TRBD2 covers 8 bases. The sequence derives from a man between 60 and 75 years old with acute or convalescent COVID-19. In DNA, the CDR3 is TGCGCCAGCAGCTTGGTGCGGGGGGCGCTTAACAATGAGCAGTTCTTC. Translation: CASSLVRGALNNEQFF.